The text below deals with one T cell receptor beta chain. Antigen unknown. The data stem from a study of shared clonotypes between healthy human individuals. Study at large: A couple of female and three male donors aged 18 to 49 were enrolled. Per donor, three plates held CD4 naive cells, three held CD4 memory, two held CD8 naive and one held CD8 memory. Whole-study results and caveats: Rarefaction showed sorted-subset sequencing was incomplete despite large depth.

Libraries were prepared by immunoSEQ multiplex PCR; TCRdb keeps only in-frame clonotypes and omits some of them. The table has some 2.1 million clones, about 95% seen once. This CDR3 comprises 13 residues. CDR1 is SGHRS and CDR2 is YFSETQ in the germline V gene. V lost 1 base to trimming and J lost 6 bases, with 11 bases between them. Terminally differentiated effector memory CD45RA+ cells were left out of the naive CD8 fraction, which was CD45RO-negative and positively selected for CCR7. This receptor was taken from a young man in good health. Sample: naive CD8+ T cells sorted from blood. V is TRBV5-1 and J is TRBJ2-7, with a weak D call TRBD1 (5 bases). The CDR3, as DNA: TGCGCCAGCAGCTTGACCAGGGCATCCGAGCAGTACTTC. This codes for CASSLTRASEQYF. The whole variable domain, remainder taken from reference TRBV5-1 and TRBJ2-7, is KAGVTQTPRYLIKTRGQQVTLSCSPISGHRSVSWYQQTPGQGLQFLFEYFSETQRNKGNFPGRFSGRQFSNSRSEMNVSTLELGDSALYLCASSLTRASEQYFGPGTRLTVT.